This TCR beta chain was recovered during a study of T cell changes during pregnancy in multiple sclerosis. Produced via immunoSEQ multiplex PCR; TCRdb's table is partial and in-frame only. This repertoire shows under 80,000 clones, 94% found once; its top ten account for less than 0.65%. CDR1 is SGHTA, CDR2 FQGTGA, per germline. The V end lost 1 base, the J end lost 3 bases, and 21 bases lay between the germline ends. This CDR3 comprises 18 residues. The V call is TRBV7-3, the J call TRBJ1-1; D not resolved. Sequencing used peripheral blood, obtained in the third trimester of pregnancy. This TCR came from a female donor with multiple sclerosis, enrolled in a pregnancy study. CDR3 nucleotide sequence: TGTGCCAGCAGCTTAAGTTCGGCGGAATCGCTTCAATACACTGAAGCTTTCTTT. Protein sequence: CASSLSSAESLQYTEAFF.